The 14 T cell receptor beta chains below were found in one sample sequenced in a study of vaccination effects on CD4 cells after COVID-19. Antigen-specific CD4+ T cells were expanded (with viral peptide pools) by the ViraFEST assay ahead of sequencing. Following a 10-day culture, CD4+ T cells were purified. Subjects were given two BNT162b2 or mRNA-1273 vaccine doses. The table came from immunoSEQ multiplex PCR; TCRdb's copy has only in-frame clones and leaves some out. The repertoire holds some 24,000 clones, with around four fifths as singletons. What these receptors recognize is not known. Material: CD4+ T cells from PBMCs cultured with HCoV-NL63 spike peptides, obtained after COVID-19 vaccination. The source of these receptors is a human donor who received a COVID-19 vaccine.

This chain connects TRBV7-9 to TRBJ2-7; D is unresolved. The CDR3 is 13 residues long. The germline V gene has CDR1 SEHNR and CDR2 FQNEAQ (reference sequence). V lost 2 bases and J 5 bases, leaving 10 bases between the germline ends. For the CDR3, the DNA is TGTGCCAGCAGCTTACGGGCAGGAGACGAGCAGTACTTC. It translates to CASSLRAGDEQYF.

The rearrangement links TRBV7-9 to TRBJ1-3; D perhaps matches TRBD1 (6 bases). Trimming took 5 bases from V and 0 from J, leaving 11 bases between them. Germline CDR1 reads SEHNR; CDR2 reads FQNEAQ (reference sequence). This CDR3 comprises 15 residues. Here the CDR3 DNA reads TGTGCCAGCAGCAATAGGGGGGACTCTGGAAACACCATATATTTT. It translates to CASSNRGDSGNTIYF.

The J gene is TRBJ1-1, the V gene TRBV25-1, with TRBD1 identical over 9 bases. Trimming removed 4 bases from V and 5 bases from J; junction bases left unmatched: 8. The length of the CDR3 is 15 residues. Per germline, CDR1 MGHDK and CDR2 SYGVNS. The DNA of the CDR3 is TGTGCCAGCAGTGCCTCACAGACAGGGGGGACTGAAGCTTTCTTT. Amino acids: CASSASQTGGTEAFF.

The rearrangement uses TRBV19 and TRBJ2-7, with 7 bases matching TRBD2. CDR1 and CDR2 from the germline V gene are LNHDA and SQIVND (reference sequence). V shed 5 bases and J 8 bases; nucleotides not matched to a gene: 15. The CDR3 covers 15 residues. For the CDR3, the DNA is TGTGCCAGTAGTCCCCTCCTGGCGGGAGCCCCTAAGCAGTACTTC. The encoded protein is CASSPLLAGAPKQYF.

This clone was found many times. The chain uses TRBV7-9 and TRBJ2-2; 11 bases agree with TRBD2. V was clipped by 3 bases and J by 7 bases; unmatched bases: 1. Germline V gene lookup returns CDR1 SEHNR and CDR2 FQNEAQ (reference sequence). CDR3 length equals 14 residues. The CDR3 coding sequence is TGTGCCAGCAGCTTTGGACTAGCGGGCGGGGAGCTGTTTTTT. Translated, it gives CASSFGLAGGELFF.

The chain combines TRBV28 with TRBJ2-4; D is possibly TRBD1 (6 bases). Trimming cost V 5 bases and J 2 bases, with 13 bases left between them. Per germline, CDR1 MDHEN and CDR2 SYDVKM. The CDR3 consists of 15 residues. The CDR3 sequence is CASSIPGETKNIQYF. CDR3 coding DNA: TGTGCCAGCAGTATTCCAGGGGAGACCAAAAACATTCAGTACTTC.

This clone was observed a single time. V gene TRBV30 combines with J gene TRBJ2-5, with TRBD2 as a possible D gene (5 bases). V was cut by 5 bases and J by 2 bases, with 12 bases left in between. In germline, CDR1 is GTSNPN, CDR2 SVGIG (reference sequence). This CDR3 region has 13 residues. DNA for the CDR3: TGTGCCTGGGACGTCGGGAAACAAGAGACCCAGTACTTC. Translated, it gives CAWDVGKQETQYF.

Only a few counts were recorded for this clone. CDR3 region: CSGRAEGTEAFF. The CDR3 DNA follows: TGCAGCGGAAGGGCTGAGGGCACTGAAGCTTTCTTT. V usage is TRBV29-1 and J usage is TRBJ1-1; D not certain. The CDR3 is made up of 12 amino acids. CDR1 and CDR2 (germline): SQVTM, ANQGSEA. The ends were cut back, 7 bases at V and 4 bases at J, with 13 bases in the middle.

This clone appeared a single time. The rearrangement joins TRBV5-1 to TRBJ2-1, with 11 bases identical to TRBD2. With 0 bases clipped from V and 3 bases from J, the junction kept 14 bases outside the gene matches. The CDR3 consists of 20 residues. Germline V gives CDR1 SGHRS, CDR2 YFSETQ. CDR3 in amino acids: CASSLGQGIGLAGGYNEQFF. The CDR3 coding sequence is TGCGCCAGCAGCTTGGGACAGGGGATAGGGCTAGCGGGAGGCTACAATGAGCAGTTCTTC.

The chain links TRBV9 to TRBJ1-6, with unresolved D. The V end lost 2 bases, the J end lost 2 bases, and 11 bases lay between the germline ends. This CDR3 contains 16 residues. Per germline, CDR1 SGDLS and CDR2 YYNGEE. CDR3 nucleotide sequence: TGTGCCAGCAGCGTGGGTGGGCACGCCTATAATTCACCCCTCCACTTT. Translated: CASSVGGHAYNSPLHF.

The chain couples TRBV30 to TRBJ1-4; D perhaps matches TRBD1 (5 bases). V was cut by 0 bases and J by 10 bases, with 18 bases left in between. Per the germline V gene, CDR1 is GTSNPN and CDR2 is SVGIG (reference sequence). This CDR3 is built from 15 residues. The CDR3 loop reads CAWSVRGTSLGKLFF. The CDR3 DNA reads TGTGCCTGGAGTGTACGGGGGACCTCCTTGGGAAAACTGTTTTTT.

A few counts support this clone. V and J are TRBV19 and TRBJ2-7; D gene unclear. The CDR3 totals 10 residues. Trimming shortened V by 7 bases and J by 2 bases, and 3 bases separated the two germline ends. The germline CDR1 and CDR2 sequences are LNHDA and SQIVND (reference sequence). CDR3 in amino acids: CASTTYEQYF. In DNA form, the CDR3 reads TGTGCCAGTACCACCTACGAGCAGTACTTC.

The V call is TRBV5-4, the J call TRBJ1-1; D ambiguous. With 4 bases removed from V and 7 bases from J, the gap between germline ends came to 20 bases. Germline V lookup: CDR1 SGHNT, CDR2 YYREEE (reference sequence). CDR3 length: 15 amino acids. In DNA, the CDR3 is TGTGCCAGCAGCCCACCCCGTGGGTCCCACAATGAAGCTTTCTTT. Translated, it gives CASSPPRGSHNEAFF.

This clone was recorded a few times. The chain couples TRBV6-2 or TRBV6-3 to TRBJ2-1; the match to TRBD2 covers 10 bases. The CDR3 is made up of 17 amino acids. V shed 0 bases, J shed 4 bases, and the junction held 6 bases outside the gene matches. Germline V CDR1 and CDR2: MNHEY, SVGEGT. CDR3 in amino acids: CASSYSGLAGVYNEQFF. CDR3 in DNA: TGTGCCAGCAGTTACTCAGGGCTAGCGGGGGTGTACAATGAGCAGTTCTTC.